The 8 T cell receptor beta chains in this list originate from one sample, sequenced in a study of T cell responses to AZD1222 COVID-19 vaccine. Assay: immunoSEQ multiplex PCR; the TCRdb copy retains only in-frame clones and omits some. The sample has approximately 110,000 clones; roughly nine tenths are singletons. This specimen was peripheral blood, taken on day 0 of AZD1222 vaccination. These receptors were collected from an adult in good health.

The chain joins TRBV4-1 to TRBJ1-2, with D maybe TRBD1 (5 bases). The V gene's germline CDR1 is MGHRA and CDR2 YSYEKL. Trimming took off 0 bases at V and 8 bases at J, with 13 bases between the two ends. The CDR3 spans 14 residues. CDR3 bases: TGCGCCAGCAGCCAAGATCAGGGTGCAGGCGGCTACACCTTC. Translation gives CASSQDQGAGGYTF.

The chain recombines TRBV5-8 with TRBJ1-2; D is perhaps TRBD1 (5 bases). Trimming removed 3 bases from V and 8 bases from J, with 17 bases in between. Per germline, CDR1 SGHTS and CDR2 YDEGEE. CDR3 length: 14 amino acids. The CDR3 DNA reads TGTGCCAGCAGCTCCCCAGGGTTACCCGGGGGCTACACCTTC. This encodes CASSSPGLPGGYTF.

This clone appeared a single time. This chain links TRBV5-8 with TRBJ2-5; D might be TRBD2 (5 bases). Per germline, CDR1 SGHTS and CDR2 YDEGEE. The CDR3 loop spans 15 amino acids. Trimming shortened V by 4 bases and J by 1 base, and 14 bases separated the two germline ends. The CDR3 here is CASSPRGTTQETQYF. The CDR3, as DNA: TGTGCCAGCAGCCCTCGGGGAACTACCCAAGAGACCCAGTACTTC.

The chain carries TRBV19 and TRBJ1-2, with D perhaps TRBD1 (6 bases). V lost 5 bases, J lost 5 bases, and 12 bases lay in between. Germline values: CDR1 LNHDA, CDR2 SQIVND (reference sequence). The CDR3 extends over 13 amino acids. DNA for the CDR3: TGTGCCAGTAGTCCTCAGGACAGTTATGGCTACACCTTC. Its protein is CASSPQDSYGYTF.

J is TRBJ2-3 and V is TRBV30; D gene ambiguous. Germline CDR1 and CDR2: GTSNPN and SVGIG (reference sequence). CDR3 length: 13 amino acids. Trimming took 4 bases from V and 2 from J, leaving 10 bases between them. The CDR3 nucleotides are TGTGCCTGGACGGCAGACCACACAGATACGCAGTATTTT. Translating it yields CAWTADHTDTQYF.

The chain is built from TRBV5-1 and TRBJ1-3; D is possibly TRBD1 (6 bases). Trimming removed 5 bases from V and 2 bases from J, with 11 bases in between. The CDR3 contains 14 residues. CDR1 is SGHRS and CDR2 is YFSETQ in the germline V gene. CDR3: CASRQQGTGNTIYF. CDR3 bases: TGCGCCAGCAGACAACAGGGAACTGGAAACACCATATATTTT.

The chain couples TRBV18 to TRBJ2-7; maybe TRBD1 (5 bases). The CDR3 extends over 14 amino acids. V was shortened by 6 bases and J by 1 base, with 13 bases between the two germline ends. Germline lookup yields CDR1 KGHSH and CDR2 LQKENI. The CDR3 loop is CASSATVLSYEQYF. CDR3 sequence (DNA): TGTGCCAGCTCCGCGACAGTCCTATCCTACGAGCAGTACTTC.

CDR3 protein: CASSLGSGRTDEQFF. CDR3 DNA: TGCGCCAGCAGCTTGGGTAGCGGGAGGACCGATGAGCAGTTCTTC. The chain combines TRBV5-1 with TRBJ2-1; 10 bases align to TRBD2. Looked up from germline, CDR1 is SGHRS and CDR2 is YFSETQ. V shed 0 bases, J shed 8 bases, and the junction held 5 bases outside the gene matches. The CDR3 totals 15 residues.